This T cell receptor beta chain was recorded in a study of T-cell reconstitution after alpha-beta-depleted transplantation in children. Broader study findings: At the one-year point after transplant, T-cell counts and TCRbeta diversity were found to come mostly from T cells that had been newly produced. There were some patients whose high TCRbeta diversity at day 60 came from surviving recipient T cells and thymic progenitors. Reports say that about two months after transplant, the alpha-beta T cells came out of several hundred graft clones that had expanded.

The ends were cut back, 0 bases at V and 5 bases at J, with 9 bases in the middle. The CDR3 has 15 amino acids. The V gene's germline CDR1 is SGHRS and CDR2 YFSETQ. Unique molecular identifiers were used to barcode this TCRbeta library. TCRdb passed the PCR reads through MiXCR, listing each CDR3 protein once. The sample shows about 420,000 distinct CDR3 sequences, about a sixth of them seen only once. Concerning this clonotype itself: Its antigen is unidentified.

The V and J genes are TRBV5-1 and TRBJ1-6; perhaps TRBD1 as D (5 bases). The clonotype comes from a boy in the first two years of life who had a stem cell transplant for Wiskott-Aldrich syndrome, so the T cells may come from the graft donor. Specimen: PBMCs, mostly from graft donor cells, collected 360 days after TCRalphabeta/CD19-depleted stem cell transplant. CDR3 DNA: TGCGCCAGCAGCTTGGACCAGGGTAATAATTCACCCCTCCACTTT. This translates into CASSLDQGNNSPLHF.